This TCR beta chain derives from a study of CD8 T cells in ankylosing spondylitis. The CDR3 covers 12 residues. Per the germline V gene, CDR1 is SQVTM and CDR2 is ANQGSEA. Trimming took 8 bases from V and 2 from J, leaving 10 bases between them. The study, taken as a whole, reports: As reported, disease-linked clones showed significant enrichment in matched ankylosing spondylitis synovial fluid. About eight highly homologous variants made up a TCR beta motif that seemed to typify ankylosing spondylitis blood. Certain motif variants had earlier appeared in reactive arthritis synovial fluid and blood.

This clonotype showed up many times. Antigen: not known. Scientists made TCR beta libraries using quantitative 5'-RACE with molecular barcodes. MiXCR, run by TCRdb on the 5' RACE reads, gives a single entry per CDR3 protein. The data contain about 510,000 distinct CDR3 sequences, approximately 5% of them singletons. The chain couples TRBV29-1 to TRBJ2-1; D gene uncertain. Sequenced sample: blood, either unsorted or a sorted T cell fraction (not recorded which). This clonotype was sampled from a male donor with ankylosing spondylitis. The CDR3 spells CSCRLTYNEQFF. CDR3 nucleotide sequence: TGCAGCTGCAGACTCACCTACAATGAGCAGTTCTTC.